This T cell receptor beta chain was captured by sequencing in a study of regulatory T cells. Study-level findings and limits: In CD3G-deficient patients, conventional CD4+ T cells were enriched for hydrophobic CDR3 residues at positions 6 and 7. In patients, unique TRB V-J pairs were restricted and V/J usage skewed, especially in Tregs.

Germline CDR1 is MGHRA and CDR2 is YSYEKL. With 0 bases removed from V and 3 bases from J, the gap between germline ends came to 12 bases. The CDR3 is made up of 16 amino acids. Notes on this clone: Its specificity is not known.

Amplification used 52 TRBV primers and 13 TRBJ primers. Produced via immunoSEQ multiplex PCR; TCRdb's table is partial and in-frame only. The table shows 25,000 to 35,000 clones, with 85% to 95% occurring only once. All CD3G-deficient patients showed autoimmunity, more severe in two. Patients, 2 to 39 years old, had expanded memory T-cell proportions. Sorting split CD4+ cells into CD25-high CD127-low Tregs and CD25-low CD127-high conventional T cells. The sequenced sample consisted of conventional CD4+ T cells sorted from blood. This receptor was taken from a person aged 18 to 29 with CD3G deficiency. V and J are TRBV4-1 and TRBJ1-5; D is uncertain. The CDR3 DNA reads TGCGCCAGCAGCCAAGACGACAAGGGAATCAATCAGCCCCAGCATTTT. Encoded protein: CASSQDDKGINQPQHF.